The TCR beta chain under discussion was sequenced for a study of post-analysis software for immune sequencing data. Overall study context: The study covered relapsing-remitting, secondary progressive and progressive-relapsing courses of multiple sclerosis. Whole-study findings and limits: When compared against controls, multiple sclerosis patients showed significantly lower normalized Chao1 diversity. TRBV5-6, TRBV5-1 and TRBV20-1 were among several TRBV segments more frequent in patients than controls. Same-batch preparations were strongly co-clustered by F measure.

Sequencing libraries made from TCR beta cDNA carried unique molecular identifiers. Approximately 550,000 cDNA molecules came from roughly 0.93 to 9.6 million T cells. From the PCR reads, TCRdb called clonotypes with MiXCR, one entry per CDR3 protein. The top ten clones hold around 8% of a sample with about 430,000 distinct CDR3 sequences, over 30% of them seen once. V was cut by 4 bases and J by 0 bases, with 7 bases left in between. The CDR3 has 14 residues. Germline loops: CDR1 MNHEY, CDR2 SVGAGI. Note on this clonotype: Its antigen is undetermined.

Material: blood. The rearrangement links TRBV6-5 to TRBJ2-4; no reliable D call. This sequence was found in a girl aged 2 to 9 with multiple sclerosis. The CDR3 nucleotides read TGTGCCAGCAGTTTATCGCTAGCCAAAAACATTCAGTACTTC. Its translation is CASSLSLAKNIQYF.